Below, 26 T cell receptor beta chains from the same sample are listed, as sequenced in a study of metastatic and nonmetastatic thyroid tumors. Using MiXCR, TCRdb reanalyzed the PCR reads. Among some 13,000 clones listed, 20% to 30% were seen once. Patients underwent thyroid surgery, and none had received any treatment before it. The sample taken for sequencing was tumor tissue. These receptors all stem from a female donor with papillary thyroid cancer or a benign thyroid nodule (not recorded which). Some clones in this sample may be carry-over from other donors' samples.

This clone showed up many times. Sequence at one end of the junction differs from germline and may be a read error. The rearrangement links TRBV7-9 to TRBJ2-3; D tentatively reads TRBD1 or TRBD2 (5 bases each). The germline gives CDR1 SEHNR, CDR2 FQNEAQ (reference sequence). CDR3 length equals 14 residues. The CDR3 region has the DNA TGTGCCAGTTGTGGGGGAGTAACTTTAGATACGCGGTATTTT. It yields the protein CASCGGVTLDTRYF. The full variable domain, with the rest looked up from reference TRBV7-9 and TRBJ2-3, is DTGVSQNPRHKITKRGQNVTFRCDPISEHNRLYWYRQTLGQGPEFLTYFQNEAQLEKSRLLSDRFSAERPKGSFSTLEIQRTEQGDSAMYLCASCGGVTLDTRYFGPGTRLTVL.

This clone has more than one count but fewer than ten. The J gene is TRBJ2-7, the V gene TRBV27; D remains ambiguous. V was trimmed by 6 bases and J by 3 bases, leaving 12 bases between them. The germline V gene has CDR1 MNHEY and CDR2 SMNVEV (reference sequence). The CDR3 is 13 amino acids. The CDR3 protein is CASRPPGGYEQYF. CDR3 bases: TGTGCCAGCAGGCCTCCAGGTGGCTACGAGCAGTACTTC.

The genes are TRBV7-3 and TRBJ2-5; 7 nucleotides match TRBD2. CDR3 length: 17 residues. The V segment lost 5 bases and the J segment 2 bases; nucleotides outside the gene matches: 14. CDR1 is SGHTA, CDR2 FQGTGA, per germline. CDR3 in amino acids: CASSVAGGGVGQETQYF. The CDR3 bases are TGTGCCAGCAGCGTCGCGGGCGGGGGTGTCGGGCAAGAGACCCAGTACTTC.

About this clone: The germline gene is not matched at one end of the junction; a read error may be the cause. The chain combines TRBV11-3 with TRBJ2-7; D gene ambiguous. This CDR3 spans 14 amino acids. Germline V gene data show CDR1 as SGHNT and CDR2 as YENEEA. CDR3 residues: CAISLVHLYYEQYF. The CDR3 bases are TGTGCCATCAGCCTGGTACACTTGTACTACGAGCAGTACTTC. Supplemented by reference TRBV11-3 and TRBJ2-7, the full variable domain reads EAGVVQSPRYKIIEKKQPVAFWCNPISGHNTLYWYLQNLGQGPELLIRYENEEAVDDSQLPKDRFSAERLKGVDSTLKIQPAELGDSAVYLCAISLVHLYYEQYFGPGTRLTVT.

This chain connects TRBV6-2 or TRBV6-3 to TRBJ2-7; the D gene is possibly TRBD1 (6 bases). Germline assignment: CDR1 MNHEY and CDR2 SVGEGT. CDR3 length: 15 residues. Trimming left V 9 bases short and J 0 bases short, with 18 bases between. The chain's CDR3 is CASTSTGRVSYEQYF. The CDR3 nucleotides are TGTGCCAGTACCTCGACAGGACGAGTCTCCTACGAGCAGTACTTC.

The table lists this clone with a few counts. The chain uses TRBV28 and TRBJ2-7; TRBD2 matches at 8 bases. The V gene's germline CDR1 is MDHEN and CDR2 SYDVKM. This CDR3 region has 14 residues. Unmatched junction bases numbered 5, after V lost 5 bases and J lost 2 bases. The CDR3 spells CASSPPGGAYEQYF. The DNA for the CDR3 is TGTGCCAGCAGTCCCCCCGGGGGGGCCTACGAGCAGTACTTC.

The V gene is TRBV10-3, the J gene TRBJ1-2; D is undetermined. V was cut by 0 bases and J by 3 bases, with 8 bases left in between. This CDR3 has 14 amino acids. The V gene's germline CDR1 is ENHRY and CDR2 SYGVKD. CDR3 coding DNA: TGTGCCATCAGTGAGTCGGGGTATGACTATGGCTACACCTTC. Encoded protein: CAISESGYDYGYTF.

This clone is medium-sized within its sample. The chain recombines TRBV6-1 with TRBJ2-7; D remains ambiguous. V lost 7 bases to trimming and J lost 5 bases, with 18 bases between them. Germline CDR1 and CDR2: MNHNS and SASEGT. The CDR3 is made up of 14 amino acids. CDR3 loop: CASIEGWVRDEQYF. Here the CDR3 DNA reads TGTGCCAGCATCGAAGGTTGGGTTAGGGACGAGCAGTACTTC.

This clone is medium-sized by share. The chain combines TRBV30 with TRBJ2-1; D is uncertain. Trimming took 2 bases from V and 3 from J, leaving 8 bases between them. From germline, CDR1 is GTSNPN and CDR2 SVGIG (reference sequence). The CDR3 has 13 amino acids. The DNA of the CDR3 is TGTGCCTGGAGTACTATTAGCTACAATGAGCAGTTCTTC. Its translation: CAWSTISYNEQFF.

This clone was counted many times. This may be a read error: a much more frequent sequence differs by one nucleotide. Other DNA sequences from this sample encode an identical CDR3 as well. V is TRBV5-1 and J is TRBJ2-7; the D is unclear. This CDR3 contains 13 residues. Germline V gives CDR1 SGHRS, CDR2 YFSETQ. V was trimmed by 0 bases and J by 5 bases, leaving 9 bases between them. CDR3 sequence reads: CASSLGYRHEQYF. The CDR3 nucleotides are TGCGCCAGCAGCTTGGGGTACCGTCACGAGCAGTACTTC.

This clone was seen repeatedly, ten times or more. This chain uses TRBV19 with TRBJ1-4; D call uncertain. The CDR3 totals 15 residues. Germline V gives CDR1 LNHDA, CDR2 SQIVND (reference sequence). Trimming left V 5 bases short and J 7 bases short, with 17 bases between. CDR3 DNA sequence: TGTGCCAGTAGTTTACTCGGGCCTTCAGGTGAAAAACTGTTTTTT. Residues: CASSLLGPSGEKLFF.

This clone is classed as medium-sized. The V and J genes are TRBV10-2 and TRBJ2-7; D remains unclear. Looked up from germline, CDR1 is WSHSY and CDR2 is SAAADI. V gave up 2 bases and J gave up 0 bases, with 5 bases separating them. This CDR3 has 13 amino acids. CDR3 protein: CASSETDSYEQYF. The CDR3 nucleotides read TGCGCCAGCAGTGAGACTGACTCCTACGAGCAGTACTTC.

In its sample, this clone is medium-sized. The V call is TRBV12-3 or TRBV12-4, the J call TRBJ1-5; possibly TRBD1 for D (5 bases). The germline V and J ends were trimmed by 4 bases and 10 bases, with 14 bases remaining between them. The CDR3 contains 13 residues. CDR3 nucleotide sequence: TGTGCCAGCAGTTCCCGGGACCTCCTCCCCCAGCATTTT. This gives the protein CASSSRDLLPQHF.

The V call is TRBV27, the J call TRBJ2-1, with D perhaps TRBD1 (5 bases). This CDR3 is 12 amino acids long. The V and J ends lost 5 bases and 10 bases respectively, with 12 bases between them. Germline values: CDR1 MNHEY, CDR2 SMNVEV (reference sequence). The CDR3 DNA is TGTGCCAGCAGTCCCGTTGGGGCCGAGCAGTTCTTC. Its protein is CASSPVGAEQFF.

The rearrangement joins TRBV28 to TRBJ1-1; no reliable D call. Germline assignment: CDR1 MDHEN and CDR2 SYDVKM. The CDR3 sequence is 13 residues long. The germline V and J ends were trimmed by 7 bases and 1 base, with 10 bases remaining between them. The DNA of the CDR3 is TGTGCCAGCAAAGGTTCTGAGAACACTGAAGCTTTCTTT. Its protein is CASKGSENTEAFF.

The CDR3 DNA follows: TGTGCCAGCAGCCGCCGGGACGGGAACACCGGGGAGCTGTTTTTT. Translated, it gives CASSRRDGNTGELFF. J is TRBJ2-2 and V is TRBV7-2; tentatively, D is TRBD1 or TRBD2 (5 bases each). The V gene lost 5 bases and the J gene lost 1 base, with 11 bases spanning the gap. CDR1 is SGHTA, CDR2 FQGNSA, per germline. This CDR3 has 15 residues.

The chain combines TRBV6-2 or TRBV6-3 with TRBJ2-2; TRBD1 matches 8 bases. The CDR3 sequence is 19 residues long. Trimming took 2 bases from V and 7 from J; bases not matched to a gene: 18. Germline CDR1 and CDR2: MNHEY and SVGEGT. The CDR3 spells CASSYQRRQGAGMYGELFF. CDR3 sequence (DNA): TGTGCCAGCAGTTACCAACGGAGGCAGGGGGCTGGCATGTACGGGGAGCTGTTTTTT.

To note about this clone: One end of the junction is discordant with germline, which a read error may explain. This chain joins TRBV5-8 and TRBJ2-2; either TRBD1 or TRBD2 may fit D (5 bases each). The CDR3 is made up of 15 amino acids. Looked up from germline, CDR1 is SGHTS and CDR2 is YDEGEE. This CDR3 is CASSHRHRSTGEPFF. The CDR3 coding sequence is TGTGCCAGCAGCCACAGGCATAGGAGCACCGGGGAGCCGTTTTTT.

This clone was counted at least ten times. Other DNA variants within this sample encode the same CDR3. V and J are TRBV19 and TRBJ1-4; no firm D call. The CDR3 is made up of 14 amino acids. Germline CDR1 is LNHDA and CDR2 is SQIVND (reference sequence). Trimming left V 7 bases short and J 2 bases short, with 11 bases between. The CDR3, as DNA: TGTGCCAGTATGGCAAGAACCACTAATGAAAAACTGTTTTTT. Translating it yields CASMARTTNEKLFF.

The chain couples TRBV11-1 to TRBJ2-1; D remains unclear. Trimming took 1 base from V and 0 from J, leaving 10 bases between them. This CDR3 region has 16 residues. Germline lookup yields CDR1 SGHAT and CDR2 FQDESV (reference sequence). The CDR3: CASSLGLGVSYNEQFF. The CDR3 nucleotides read TGTGCCAGCAGCTTAGGACTTGGGGTCTCCTACAATGAGCAGTTCTTC.

This clone was observed at least ten times. A clone one base away is much larger, so this may be a read error. The chain joins TRBV19 to TRBJ1-5; TRBD1 might be the D (6 bases). The CDR3 consists of 14 residues. Germline-derived CDR1 and CDR2 are LNHDA and SQIVND (reference sequence). This CDR3 reads CVSSIGDMRQPQHF. Here the CDR3 DNA reads TGTGTCAGTAGTATAGGGGACATGCGTCAGCCCCAGCATTTT.

This clone showed up many times. The chain recombines TRBV5-1 with TRBJ2-2, with 7 bases aligning to TRBD1. Germline loops: CDR1 SGHRS, CDR2 YFSETQ. J gave up 1 base and V 1 base, and 1 base lay outside the gene matches. This CDR3 region has 15 residues. The CDR3 is CASSLRTGNTGELFF. The CDR3 nucleotides read TGCGCCAGCAGCTTGAGGACAGGGAACACCGGGGAGCTGTTTTTT.

This clone is medium-sized within its sample. The rearrangement uses TRBV12-3 or TRBV12-4 and TRBJ2-1, with 9 bases fitting TRBD2. The CDR3 has 15 amino acids. V dropped 3 bases and J dropped 3; count of bases not matched to a gene: 3. The CDR3 DNA follows: TGTGCCAGCAGTTTGGAGACTAGCGGCTACAATGAGCAGTTCTTC. It yields the protein CASSLETSGYNEQFF.

Turning to this clone: One end of the junction fails to match germline, which may point to a read error. The V and J genes are TRBV20-1 and TRBJ2-1; a possible D gene is TRBD1 (5 bases). Germline V lookup: CDR1 DFQATT, CDR2 SNEGSKA (reference sequence). The CDR3 runs 12 residues. In nucleotides, the CDR3 is TGCAGTGCTGCTAAGGGGTGGAGCGAGCATTTCTTC. This translates into CSAAKGWSEHFF.

This clone was detected ten times or more. The V call is TRBV2, the J call TRBJ1-5, with D possibly TRBD1 on 6 matching bases. The CDR3 contains 14 residues. Looked up from germline, CDR1 is SNHLY and CDR2 is FYNNEI. Trimming removed 4 bases from V and 6 bases from J, with 13 bases in between. In nucleotides, the CDR3 is TGTGCCAGCAGTGTCACAGGGTATGGTCAGCCCCAGCATTTT. It translates to CASSVTGYGQPQHF. The variable domain in full, with the rest retrieved from reference TRBV2 and TRBJ1-5, is EPEVTQTPSHQVTQMGQEVILRCVPISNHLYFYWYRQILGQKVEFLVSFYNNEISEKSEIFDDQFSVERPDGSNFTLKIRSTKLEDSAMYFCASSVTGYGQPQHFGDGTRLSIL.

The sample holds one count of this clone. The V call is TRBV11-3, the J call TRBJ2-3; D gene unclear. The CDR3 is made up of 13 amino acids. Germline lookup yields CDR1 SGHNT and CDR2 YENEEA. The V end lost 6 bases, the J end lost 1 base, and 8 bases lay between the germline ends. The CDR3 DNA reads as TGTGCCAGCAGGTCTACAGGCACAGATACGCAGTATTTT. Translating gives CASRSTGTDTQYF. The variable domain in full, with the rest retrieved from reference TRBV11-3 and TRBJ2-3, is EAGVVQSPRYKIIEKKQPVAFWCNPISGHNTLYWYLQNLGQGPELLIRYENEEAVDDSQLPKDRFSAERLKGVDSTLKIQPAELGDSAVYLCASRSTGTDTQYFGPGTRLTVL.